What follows are 8 T cell receptor beta chains derived from one specimen sequenced in a study of cytomegalovirus exposure and HLA in healthy donors (dated 2017 in TCRdb). Library preparation used the immunoSEQ multiplex PCR assay. For the multiplex PCR, a mixture combining 60 forward primers for TCR Vbeta segments and 13 reverse primers for TCR Jbeta segments was used. TCRdb took over this immuneACCESS table, retaining in-frame rearrangements with V and J assigned. Such tables are incomplete; in checked studies, under half of the missing clones stem from an unresolved V gene, and the remainder is unexplained. Here the sample has about 190,000 clones; about 83% occur a single time. The leading ten clones occupy 10% to 13% of the sample. The sequenced sample consisted of PBMCs. The receptors originated from a woman between 50 and 59 years old in good health and CMV-seropositive.

J is TRBJ2-7 and V is TRBV7-3; a weak D match, TRBD1 (6 bases). Germline V gene lookup returns CDR1 SGHTA and CDR2 FQGTGA. The CDR3 runs to 13 residues. V dropped 5 bases and J dropped 5 bases, with 13 bases sitting between them. Written as DNA, the CDR3 is TGTGCCAGCAGCGCCACAGGGTCGCACGAGCAGTACTTC. This codes for CASSATGSHEQYF.

The table lists this clone with a count of one. The chain employs TRBV30 and TRBJ1-2; 9 positions agree with TRBD1. V shed 0 bases and J 5 bases; nucleotides not matched to a gene: 7. CDR3 length: 15 amino acids. Germline values: CDR1 GTSNPN, CDR2 SVGIG (reference sequence). CDR3 nucleotides: TGTGCCTGGAGTGTACGAGACAGGGGGGGGTATGGCTACACCTTC. This gives the protein CAWSVRDRGGYGYTF.

This clone has only a few counts. The chain couples TRBV7-9 to TRBJ2-2; no firm D call. Germline CDR1 reads SEHNR; CDR2 reads FQNEAQ (reference sequence). Trimming shortened V by 1 base and J by 7 bases, and 4 bases separated the two germline ends. The CDR3 is 12 residues long. This CDR3 is CASSLELGELFF. CDR3 bases: TGTGCCAGCAGCTTAGAACTCGGGGAGCTGTTTTTT.

The CDR3 sequence: CASNLGWGTLNEQFF. CDR3 bases: TGTGCCAGCAACCTAGGGTGGGGGACTCTTAATGAGCAGTTCTTC. This chain links TRBV27 with TRBJ2-1; possibly TRBD2 for D (6 bases). Germline lookup yields CDR1 MNHEY and CDR2 SMNVEV (reference sequence). The V end was cut by 7 bases, the J end by 7 bases, with 20 bases between. The CDR3 length is 15 residues.

CDR3 sequence (DNA): TGCGCCAGCAGCTTTCATTCCGGACAGGGGAGGGATTATAGCAATCAGCCCCAGCATTTT. Translation: CASSFHSGQGRDYSNQPQHF. The chain carries TRBV4-1 and TRBJ1-5, with 9 bases matching TRBD1. CDR1 is MGHRA and CDR2 is YSYEKL in the germline V gene. This CDR3 has 20 residues. The V gene end was trimmed by 5 bases and the J gene end by 0 bases; junction bases not matched to a gene: 17.

This clone occurred once. The CDR3 DNA reads as TGTGCCAGCAGCCAAACGGACCCGGGACAGCTCTTGGAGACCCAGTACTTC. This gives the protein CASSQTDPGQLLETQYF. The rearrangement links TRBV11-1 to TRBJ2-5; 7 bases line up with TRBD1. Germline values: CDR1 SGHAT, CDR2 FQDESV (reference sequence). The CDR3 totals 17 residues. V shed 5 bases, J shed 5 bases, and the junction held 17 bases outside the gene matches.

The chain couples TRBV28 to TRBJ2-2, with 10 bases that match TRBD2. The CDR3 has 19 residues. The V segment lost 3 bases and the J segment 3 bases; nucleotides outside the gene matches: 13. Germline V lookup: CDR1 MDHEN, CDR2 SYDVKM. The CDR3 nucleotides are TGTGCCAGCAGTTTCTTTGCCGCTAGCGGGGGTGTAGACACCGGGGAGCTGTTTTTT. It translates to CASSFFAASGGVDTGELFF.

The rearrangement links TRBV7-9 to TRBJ1-3; 7 bases match TRBD1. Germline V gene lookup returns CDR1 SEHNR and CDR2 FQNEAQ (reference sequence). V gave up 4 bases and J gave up 0 bases; unmatched junction bases: 3. This CDR3 has 15 residues. CDR3: CASSSHRGSGNTIYF. The CDR3 region has the DNA TGTGCCAGCAGCTCGCACAGGGGCTCTGGAAACACCATATATTTT.